This record concerns one TCR beta chain sequence. What it binds is unknown. Trimming took off 0 bases at V and 2 bases at J, with 7 bases between the two ends. The CDR3 extends over 13 amino acids. Germline assignment: CDR1 SQVTM and CDR2 ANQGSEA. This sample is drawn from a study of PD-L1 blockade in urothelial cancer. Regarding the study as a whole: In blood sampled pretreatment, TCR clonality below the median predicted better survival.

TCRdb's table, derived via immunoSEQ multiplex PCR, lists solely in-frame clones and lacks some. The repertoire has about 84,000 clones, roughly 82% of them found once; the top ten carry more than 8%. Each patient contributed between 1 and 8 total time points of blood mononuclear cells, pretreatment and during treatment. The material sequenced was PBMCs, taken around atezolizumab (anti-PD-L1) treatment. This chain connects TRBV29-1 to TRBJ1-2; the D gene is possibly TRBD1 (6 bases). This clonotype was sampled from a man between 65 and 80 years old with urothelial cancer. The CDR3 sequence is CSVEDQGNYGYTF. The CDR3 coding sequence is TGCAGCGTTGAAGATCAGGGGAACTATGGCTACACCTTC.